One and the same sample provided the 15 T cell receptor beta chains below, sequenced in a study of T cell responses to AZD1222 COVID-19 vaccine. TCRdb's table, derived via immunoSEQ multiplex PCR, lists solely in-frame clones and lacks some. The table lists nearly 90,000 clones, about 91% of them singletons, with around 6% in the top ten. Sequences were derived from peripheral blood, sampled 28 days after the second AZD1222 dose. The receptors were sampled from an adult who received the AZD1222 COVID-19 vaccine.

The V and J genes are TRBV28 and TRBJ2-1; D may match TRBD1 or TRBD2 (5 bases each). The CDR3 is 14 amino acids. V was pared by 6 bases and J by 6 bases, with 15 bases between. Germline-derived CDR1 and CDR2 are MDHEN and SYDVKM. For the CDR3, the DNA is TGTGCCAGCAGAGACGGGGCAAATCCCAATGAGCAGTTCTTC. The encoded protein is CASRDGANPNEQFF.

V usage is TRBV19 and J usage is TRBJ1-5; possibly TRBD1 for D (5 bases). V was pared by 3 bases and J by 6 bases, with 15 bases between. The CDR3 runs to 15 residues. CDR1 is LNHDA, CDR2 SQIVND, per germline (reference sequence). CDR3 loop: CASSIKDMWGQPQHF. In nucleotides, the CDR3 is TGTGCCAGTAGTATCAAGGACATGTGGGGTCAGCCCCAGCATTTT.

This clone was observed a handful of times. This chain joins TRBV6-6 and TRBJ2-2; TRBD2 agrees at 13 bases. Germline-derived CDR1 and CDR2 are MNHNY and SVGAGI (reference sequence). The CDR3 has 19 residues. Germline trimming cut 6 bases from V and 0 bases from J; bases unmatched to any gene: 10. The CDR3 DNA reads TGTGCCAGCAGCTCACTAGCGGGGGGGTTCCCCGCGAACACCGGGGAGCTGTTTTTT. Protein product: CASSSLAGGFPANTGELFF.

The J gene is TRBJ2-5, the V gene TRBV4-1; 8 nucleotides agree with TRBD2. With 0 bases clipped from V and 5 bases from J, the junction kept 8 bases outside the gene matches. CDR1 is MGHRA, CDR2 YSYEKL, per germline. The CDR3 covers 16 residues. The CDR3 region is CASSQERGGPGETQYF. As DNA, the CDR3 is TGCGCCAGCAGCCAAGAACGCGGGGGGCCGGGGGAGACCCAGTACTTC.

The J gene is TRBJ2-7, the V gene TRBV7-3, with a possible D match to TRBD2 (5 bases). Germline CDR1 and CDR2: SGHTA and FQGTGA. V shed 5 bases and J shed 3 bases, with 17 bases lying between them. The CDR3 is made up of 15 amino acids. The CDR3 DNA reads TGTGCCAGCAGCCACATTAAGAACGGGGACTACGAGCAGTACTTC. Protein sequence: CASSHIKNGDYEQYF.

V gene TRBV6-2 or TRBV6-3 combines with J gene TRBJ2-7, with TRBD2 matching 8 bases. This CDR3 contains 16 residues. Germline lookup yields CDR1 MNHEY and CDR2 SVGEGT. The junction had 10 bases not matched to a gene; V was cut back by 2 bases and J by 4 bases. CDR3 sequence (DNA): TGTGCCAGCAGTTACGGTCCGGCGGGGGGCGGATACGAGCAGTACTTC. It codes for CASSYGPAGGGYEQYF.

V and J are TRBV19 and TRBJ2-3, with 10 bases identical to TRBD1. J gave up 4 bases and V 1 base, and 5 bases lay outside the gene matches. Germline assignment: CDR1 LNHDA and CDR2 SQIVND (reference sequence). There are 16 residues in the CDR3. CDR3 residues: CASSIGDRGESDTQYF. As DNA, the CDR3 is TGTGCCAGTAGTATAGGGGACAGGGGCGAGTCAGATACGCAGTATTTT.

This rearrangement joins TRBV5-1 to TRBJ1-2; no firm D call. This CDR3 is 10 amino acids long. Germline loops: CDR1 SGHRS, CDR2 YFSETQ. V was cut by 1 base and J by 13 bases, with 8 bases left in between. The CDR3 bases are TGCGCCAGCAGCTTGAGTCCGTCCACCTTC. It specifies CASSLSPSTF.

The chain uses TRBV25-1 and TRBJ1-2, with a possible D match to TRBD1 (5 bases). Trimming took 2 bases from V and 8 from J, leaving 12 bases between them. Germline CDR1 and CDR2: MGHDK and SYGVNS. The CDR3 runs to 13 residues. The CDR3 loop is CASSEKTVPGYTF. CDR3 sequence (DNA): TGTGCCAGCAGTGAAAAGACAGTACCCGGCTACACCTTC.

The table lists this clone with a count of one. The chain combines TRBV4-2 with TRBJ2-2; D may match TRBD1 or TRBD2 (6 bases each). This CDR3 has 14 amino acids. Germline V gene lookup returns CDR1 LGHNA and CDR2 YNFKEQ. Trimming removed 7 bases from V and 7 bases from J, with 16 bases in between. The CDR3 here is CASTSVGGGGELFF. The DNA for the CDR3 is TGTGCCAGCACCTCAGTCGGGGGCGGCGGGGAGCTGTTTTTT.

This clone was counted between two and nine times. This chain connects TRBV2 to TRBJ1-1; TRBD1 matches at 9 bases. The germline V gene has CDR1 SNHLY and CDR2 FYNNEI. There are 12 residues in the CDR3. V shed 8 bases, J shed 4 bases, and the junction held 2 bases outside the gene matches. The CDR3 reads CASDRGSTEAFF. The CDR3 DNA sequence: TGTGCCAGCGACAGGGGGAGCACTGAAGCTTTCTTT.

This clone was observed a few times. The chain joins TRBV7-3 to TRBJ1-1, with D unresolved. Germline V gene lookup returns CDR1 SGHTA and CDR2 FQGTGA. V lost 8 bases and J lost 1, with 11 bases in between. CDR3 length equals 13 residues. In DNA, the CDR3 is TGTGCCAGCGGTAGGCAGCCGAACACTGAAGCTTTCTTT. This gives the protein CASGRQPNTEAFF. The full variable domain, with the rest looked up from reference TRBV7-3 and TRBJ1-1, is GAGVSQTPSNKVTEKGKYVELRCDPISGHTALYWYRQSLGQGPEFLIYFQGTGAADDSGLPNDRFFAVRPEGSVSTLKIQRTERGDSAVYLCASGRQPNTEAFFGQGTRLTVV.

The V gene is TRBV7-9, the J gene TRBJ2-3; TRBD2 agrees at 15 bases. CDR1 is SEHNR, CDR2 FQNEAQ, per germline (reference sequence). The CDR3 length is 17 residues. Trimming removed 5 bases from V and 2 bases from J; junction bases left unmatched: 5. CDR3 in DNA: TGTGCCAGCAGCCCTGGACTAGCGGGGGGGCTCACAGATACGCAGTATTTT. Its translation: CASSPGLAGGLTDTQYF.

This chain links TRBV2 with TRBJ1-2, with D unresolved. Trimming pared 8 bases from V and 7 bases from J, leaving 14 bases between. This CDR3 contains 12 residues. Germline CDR1 and CDR2: SNHLY and FYNNEI. The CDR3 coding sequence is TGTGCCAGCCGCTACGAGGTGGGTGGCTACACCTTC. It yields the protein CASRYEVGGYTF.

J is TRBJ1-2 and V is TRBV6-5, with no clear D. The CDR3 has 11 residues. V lost 4 bases, J lost 7 bases, and 7 bases lay in between. The V gene's germline CDR1 is MNHEY and CDR2 SVGAGI. CDR3 protein: CASSSSSGYTF. Here the CDR3 DNA reads TGTGCCAGCAGTTCCTCTAGTGGCTACACCTTC.